Sequencing of this TCR beta chain was carried out in a study of cytomegalovirus exposure and HLA in healthy donors. PCR involved 60 Vbeta and 13 Jbeta primers. Profiled with immunoSEQ multiplex PCR; TCRdb holds only in-frame clones, not every one. The sample yields over 70,000 clones, 80% seen once. The sequence was collected from a man aged 18 to 30 in good health and CMV-seronegative. Material: PBMCs.

For the CDR3, the DNA is TGTGCCACCCCCCCGGCGGCACCGAACACTGAAGCTTTCTTT. This sequence encodes CATPPAAPNTEAFF. The chain recombines TRBV25-1 with TRBJ1-1; D gene uncertain. V lost 10 bases and J lost 1, with 16 bases in between. Germline assignment: CDR1 MGHDK and CDR2 SYGVNS. The CDR3 sequence is 14 residues long.